The 9 T cell receptor beta chains below come from one sample, sequenced in a study of OX40 agonist ivuxolimab in advanced cancers. Assay used: immunoSEQ multiplex PCR; TCRdb lists only in-frame clones, some missing. The table shows 95,000 to 150,000 clones, with roughly 93% occurring only once. Here the sequenced sample was CD4+ or CD8+ T cells sorted from blood, taken in a trial of the OX40 agonist ivuxolimab. These receptors originate from an adult with an advanced solid tumor such as melanoma, head and neck, liver or kidney cancer.

J is TRBJ2-3 and V is TRBV6-5, with 7 bases fitting TRBD1. Germline V gene lookup returns CDR1 MNHEY and CDR2 SVGAGI. With 4 bases clipped from V and 4 bases from J, the junction kept 11 bases outside the gene matches. This CDR3 comprises 16 residues. The CDR3 here is CASSSYDRDPPDTQYF. In DNA, the CDR3 is TGTGCCAGCAGTTCTTACGACAGGGACCCTCCAGATACGCAGTATTTT.

The DNA for the CDR3 is TGTGCCTGGAGGACGGGATCCATGAACACTGAAGCTTTCTTT. Protein: CAWRTGSMNTEAFF. The chain is built from TRBV30 and TRBJ1-1, with unresolved D. The CDR3 covers 14 residues. Trimming pared 3 bases from V and 0 bases from J, leaving 11 bases between. Germline assignment: CDR1 GTSNPN and CDR2 SVGIG (reference sequence). Variable domain in full (rest from reference TRBV30 and TRBJ1-1): SQTIHQWPATLVQPVGSPLSLECTVEGTSNPNLYWYRQAAGRGLQLLFYSVGIGQISSEVPQNLSASRPQDRQFILSSKKLLLSDSGFYLCAWRTGSMNTEAFFGQGTRLTVV.

The chain employs TRBV15 and TRBJ2-4, with 10 bases identical to TRBD2. After removal of 1 base from V and 7 bases from J, the junction contained 7 bases not matched to a gene. CDR3 length equals 16 residues. In germline, CDR1 is LNHNV, CDR2 YYDKDF (reference sequence). This chain's CDR3 is CATSRGSGGAGNIQYF. CDR3 coding DNA: TGTGCCACCAGCAGAGGAAGCGGGGGGGCAGGGAACATTCAGTACTTC.

The CDR3 loop is CASSWAEGQPQHF. The CDR3 nucleotides are TGTGCCAGTAGCTGGGCGGAGGGGCAGCCCCAGCATTTT. The J gene is TRBJ1-5, the V gene TRBV19; the D gene is possibly TRBD1 (5 bases). The V gene's germline CDR1 is LNHDA and CDR2 SQIVND (reference sequence). The CDR3 length is 13 residues. Deletions cut 6 bases from V and 7 bases from J, with 13 bases between.

The rearrangement joins TRBV27 to TRBJ1-2; D not resolved. The CDR3 is made up of 16 amino acids. Germline loops: CDR1 MNHEY, CDR2 SMNVEV (reference sequence). Trimming pared 8 bases from V and 2 bases from J, leaving 21 bases between. DNA of the CDR3: TGTGCCAGCCCCTTATACCCCGACACAGCAAACTATGGCTACACCTTC. Its translation is CASPLYPDTANYGYTF.

The V and J genes are TRBV7-3 and TRBJ2-3; 7 bases agree with TRBD1. The junction had 12 bases not matched to a gene; V was cut back by 1 base and J by 2 bases. Germline V lookup: CDR1 SGHTA, CDR2 FQGTGA. This CDR3 is 18 amino acids long. The CDR3, as DNA: TGTGCCAGCAGCTTAATCCCGGGACAGCTAACCAACACAGATACGCAGTATTTT. The encoded protein is CASSLIPGQLTNTDTQYF.

V usage is TRBV19 and J usage is TRBJ2-4, with a possible D match to TRBD1 (6 bases). This CDR3 has 17 residues. CDR1 is LNHDA and CDR2 is SQIVND in the germline V gene (reference sequence). V lost 6 bases to trimming and J lost 2 bases, with 20 bases between them. The CDR3 here is CASRGASRTETKNIQYF. CDR3 nucleotides: TGTGCCAGTAGGGGGGCGAGTAGGACCGAAACCAAAAACATTCAGTACTTC.

The gene calls are TRBV7-2 and TRBJ2-7, with TRBD2 as a possible D gene (6 bases). The CDR3 length is 16 residues. V was cut by 5 bases and J by 5 bases, with 22 bases left in between. Germline V gene lookup returns CDR1 SGHTA and CDR2 FQGNSA. The CDR3 sequence: CASSPRWGGNVHEQYF. CDR3 coding DNA: TGTGCCAGCAGCCCTAGGTGGGGCGGGAACGTCCACGAGCAGTACTTC.

The rearrangement uses TRBV14 and TRBJ2-1; D might be TRBD2 (5 bases). This CDR3 has 14 amino acids. The germline gives CDR1 SGHDN, CDR2 FVKESK. Trimming left V 4 bases short and J 6 bases short, with 13 bases between. DNA for the CDR3: TGTGCCAGCAGCCTTTGGAGGAGGCGCAATGAGCAGTTCTTC. Translation gives CASSLWRRRNEQFF.